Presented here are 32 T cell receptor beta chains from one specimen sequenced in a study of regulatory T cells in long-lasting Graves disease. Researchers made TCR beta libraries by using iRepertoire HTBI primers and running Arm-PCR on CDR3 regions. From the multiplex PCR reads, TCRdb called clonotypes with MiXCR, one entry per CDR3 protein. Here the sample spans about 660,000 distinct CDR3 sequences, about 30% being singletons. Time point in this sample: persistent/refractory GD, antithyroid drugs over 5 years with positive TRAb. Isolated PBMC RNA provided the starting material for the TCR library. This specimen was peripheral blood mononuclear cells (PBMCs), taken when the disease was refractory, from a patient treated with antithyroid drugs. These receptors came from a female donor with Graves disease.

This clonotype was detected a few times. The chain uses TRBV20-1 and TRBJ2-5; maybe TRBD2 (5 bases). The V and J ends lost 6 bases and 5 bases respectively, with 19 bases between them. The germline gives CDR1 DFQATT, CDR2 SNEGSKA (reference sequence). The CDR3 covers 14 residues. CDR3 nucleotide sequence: TGCAGTGCCGCGGACTTGCGCAGTAAGGAGACCCAGTACTTC. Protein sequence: CSAADLRSKETQYF.

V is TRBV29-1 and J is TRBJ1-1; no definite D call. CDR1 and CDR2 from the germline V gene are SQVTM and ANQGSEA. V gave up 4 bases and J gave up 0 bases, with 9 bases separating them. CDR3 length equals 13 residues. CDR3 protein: CSVVQPLNTEAFF. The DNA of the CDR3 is TGCAGCGTTGTGCAGCCCCTGAACACTGAAGCTTTCTTT.

The CDR3 DNA is TGTGCCAGCAGCCCAAGCTTAAGCACTGAAGCTTTCTTT. As protein: CASSPSLSTEAFF. The gene calls are TRBV7-9 and TRBJ1-1; no firm D call. V lost 5 bases to trimming and J lost 4 bases, with 11 bases between them. This CDR3 has 13 residues. Germline V gene data show CDR1 as SEHNR and CDR2 as FQNEAQ (reference sequence).

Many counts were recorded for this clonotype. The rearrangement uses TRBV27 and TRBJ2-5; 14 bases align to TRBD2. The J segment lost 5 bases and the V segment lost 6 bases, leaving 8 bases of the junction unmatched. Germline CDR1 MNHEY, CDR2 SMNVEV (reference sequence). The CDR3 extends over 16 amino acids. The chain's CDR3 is CASSTGLAGVRETQYF. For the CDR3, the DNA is TGTGCCAGCAGCACGGGACTAGCGGGAGTGCGGGAGACCCAGTACTTC.

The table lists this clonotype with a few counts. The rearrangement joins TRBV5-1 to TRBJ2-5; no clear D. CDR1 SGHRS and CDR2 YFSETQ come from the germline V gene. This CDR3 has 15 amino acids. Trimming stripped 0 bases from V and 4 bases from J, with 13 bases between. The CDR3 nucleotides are TGCGCCAGCAGCTTGGAGTCTTGTCCGTTAGAGACCCAGTACTTC. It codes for CASSLESCPLETQYF.

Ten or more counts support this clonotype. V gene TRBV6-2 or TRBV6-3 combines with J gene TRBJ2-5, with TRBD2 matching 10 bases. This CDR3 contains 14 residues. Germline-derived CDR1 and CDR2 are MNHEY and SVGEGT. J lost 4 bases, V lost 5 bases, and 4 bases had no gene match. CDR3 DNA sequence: TGTGCCAGCAGTCTAGCGGGAGTGTCAGAGACCCAGTACTTC. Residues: CASSLAGVSETQYF.

The CDR3 loop reads CASSRRGYSNQPQHF. The CDR3 DNA reads TGTGCCAGCAGCCGTCGGGGTTATAGCAATCAGCCCCAGCATTTT. The chain recombines TRBV3-1 with TRBJ1-5; D call uncertain. Trimming took 4 bases from V and 0 from J, leaving 10 bases between them. Germline CDR1 and CDR2: LGHDT and YNNKEL (reference sequence). CDR3 length equals 15 residues.

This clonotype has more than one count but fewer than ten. CDR3 amino acids: CSAYENVGQTNTEAFF. CDR3 bases: TGCAGCGCCTACGAGAACGTCGGACAGACGAACACTGAAGCTTTCTTT. The chain joins TRBV29-1 to TRBJ1-1, with D perhaps matching TRBD1 (6 bases). CDR1 is SQVTM, CDR2 ANQGSEA, per germline. The CDR3 totals 16 residues. Trimming shortened V by 7 bases and J by 1 base, and 22 bases separated the two germline ends.

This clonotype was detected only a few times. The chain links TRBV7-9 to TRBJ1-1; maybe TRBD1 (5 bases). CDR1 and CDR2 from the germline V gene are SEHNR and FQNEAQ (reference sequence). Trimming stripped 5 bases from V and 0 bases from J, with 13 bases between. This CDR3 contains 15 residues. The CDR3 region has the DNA TGTGCCAGCAGCCCGGGACGGCTCATGAACACTGAAGCTTTCTTT. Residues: CASSPGRLMNTEAFF.

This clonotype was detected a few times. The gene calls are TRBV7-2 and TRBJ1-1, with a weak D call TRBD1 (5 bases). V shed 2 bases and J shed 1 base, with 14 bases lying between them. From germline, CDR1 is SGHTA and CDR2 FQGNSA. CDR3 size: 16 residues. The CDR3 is CASSLSPGTANTEAFF. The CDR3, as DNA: TGTGCCAGCAGCTTAAGCCCCGGGACGGCGAACACTGAAGCTTTCTTT. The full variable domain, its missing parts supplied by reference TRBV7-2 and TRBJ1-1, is GAGVSQSPSNKVTEKGKDVELRCDPISGHTALYWYRQSLGQGLEFLIYFQGNSAPDKSGLPSDRFSAERTGGSVSTLTIQRTQQEDSAVYLCASSLSPGTANTEAFFGQGTRLTVV.

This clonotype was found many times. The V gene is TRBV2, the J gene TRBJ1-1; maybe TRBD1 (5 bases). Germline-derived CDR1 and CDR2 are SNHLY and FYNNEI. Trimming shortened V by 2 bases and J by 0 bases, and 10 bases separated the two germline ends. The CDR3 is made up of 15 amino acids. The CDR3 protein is CASSERGFMNTEAFF. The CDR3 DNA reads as TGTGCCAGCAGTGAAAGGGGTTTCATGAACACTGAAGCTTTCTTT.

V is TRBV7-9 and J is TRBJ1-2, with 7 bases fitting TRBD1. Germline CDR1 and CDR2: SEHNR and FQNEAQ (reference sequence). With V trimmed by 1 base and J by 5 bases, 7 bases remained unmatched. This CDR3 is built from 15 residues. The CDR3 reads CASSLGRQGPYGYTF. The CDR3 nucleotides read TGTGCCAGCAGCTTAGGAAGACAGGGCCCATATGGCTACACCTTC. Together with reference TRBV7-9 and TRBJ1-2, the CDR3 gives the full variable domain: DTGVSQNPRHKITKRGQNVTFRCDPISEHNRLYWYRQTLGQGPEFLTYFQNEAQLEKSRLLSDRFSAERPKGSFSTLEIQRTEQGDSAMYLCASSLGRQGPYGYTFGSGTRLTVV.

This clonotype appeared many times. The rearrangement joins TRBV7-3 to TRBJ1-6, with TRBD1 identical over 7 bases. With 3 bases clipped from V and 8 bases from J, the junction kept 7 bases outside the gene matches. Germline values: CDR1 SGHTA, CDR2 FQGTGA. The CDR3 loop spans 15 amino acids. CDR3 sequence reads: CASSLQGDSHSPLHF. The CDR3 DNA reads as TGTGCCAGCAGCTTGCAAGGGGACAGTCATTCACCCCTCCACTTT.

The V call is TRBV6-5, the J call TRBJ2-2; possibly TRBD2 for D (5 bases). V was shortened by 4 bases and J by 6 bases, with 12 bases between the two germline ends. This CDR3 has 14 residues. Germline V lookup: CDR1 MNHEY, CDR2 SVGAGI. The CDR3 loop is CASSSLLGAGELFF. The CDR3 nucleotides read TGTGCCAGCAGTTCCCTATTGGGAGCCGGGGAGCTGTTTTTT.

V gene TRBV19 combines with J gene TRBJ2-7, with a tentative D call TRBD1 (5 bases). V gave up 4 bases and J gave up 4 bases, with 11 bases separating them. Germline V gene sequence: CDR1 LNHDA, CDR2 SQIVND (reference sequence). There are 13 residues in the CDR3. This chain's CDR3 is CASSTGIKYEQYF. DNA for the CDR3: TGTGCCAGTAGTACAGGGATAAAGTACGAGCAGTACTTC.

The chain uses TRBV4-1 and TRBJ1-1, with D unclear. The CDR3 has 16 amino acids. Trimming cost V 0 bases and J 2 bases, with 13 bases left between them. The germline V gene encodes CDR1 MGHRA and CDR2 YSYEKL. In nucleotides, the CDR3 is TGCGCCAGCAGCCAAGATTTCGAGAGAATTAACACTGAAGCTTTCTTT. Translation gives CASSQDFERINTEAFF.

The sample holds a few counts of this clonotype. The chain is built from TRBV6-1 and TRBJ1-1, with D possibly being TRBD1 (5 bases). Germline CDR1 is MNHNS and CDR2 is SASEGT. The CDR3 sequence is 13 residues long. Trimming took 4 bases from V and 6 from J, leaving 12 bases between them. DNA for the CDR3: TGTGCCAGCAGTGGGGGCTACCCTCCTGAAGCTTTCTTT. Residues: CASSGGYPPEAFF.

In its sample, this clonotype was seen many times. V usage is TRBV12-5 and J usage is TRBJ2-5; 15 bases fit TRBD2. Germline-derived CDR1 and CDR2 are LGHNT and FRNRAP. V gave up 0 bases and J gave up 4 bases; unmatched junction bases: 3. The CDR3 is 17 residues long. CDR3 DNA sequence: TGTGCTAGTGGTTTGGTACAGGGACTAGCGGGAGGAGAGACCCAGTACTTC. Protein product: CASGLVQGLAGGETQYF.

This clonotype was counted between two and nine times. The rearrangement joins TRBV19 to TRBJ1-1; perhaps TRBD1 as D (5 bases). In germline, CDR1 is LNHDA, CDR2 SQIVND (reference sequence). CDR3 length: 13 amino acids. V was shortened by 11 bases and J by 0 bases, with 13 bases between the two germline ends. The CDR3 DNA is TGTGCCGCCTGCGCAGGGATGAACACTGAAGCTTTCTTT. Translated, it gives CAACAGMNTEAFF.

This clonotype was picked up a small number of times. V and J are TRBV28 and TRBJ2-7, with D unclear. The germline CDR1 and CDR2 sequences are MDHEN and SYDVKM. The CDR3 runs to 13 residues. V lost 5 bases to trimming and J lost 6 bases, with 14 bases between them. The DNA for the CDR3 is TGTGCCAGCAGTCCCGGGCCCTGGGCCGAGCAGTACTTC. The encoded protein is CASSPGPWAEQYF.

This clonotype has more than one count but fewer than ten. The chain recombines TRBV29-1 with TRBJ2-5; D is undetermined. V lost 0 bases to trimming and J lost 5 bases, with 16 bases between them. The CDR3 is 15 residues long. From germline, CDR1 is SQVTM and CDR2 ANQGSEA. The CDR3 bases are TGCAGCGTTGAAGACCTCTCTCGAGTGGGGGAGACCCAGTACTTC. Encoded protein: CSVEDLSRVGETQYF.

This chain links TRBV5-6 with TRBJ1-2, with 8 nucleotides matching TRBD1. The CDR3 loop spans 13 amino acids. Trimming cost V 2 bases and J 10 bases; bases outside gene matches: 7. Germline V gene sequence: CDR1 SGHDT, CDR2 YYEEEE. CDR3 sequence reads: CASSFNAGGDYTF. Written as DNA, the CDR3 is TGTGCCAGCAGCTTTAATGCAGGGGGCGACTACACCTTC.

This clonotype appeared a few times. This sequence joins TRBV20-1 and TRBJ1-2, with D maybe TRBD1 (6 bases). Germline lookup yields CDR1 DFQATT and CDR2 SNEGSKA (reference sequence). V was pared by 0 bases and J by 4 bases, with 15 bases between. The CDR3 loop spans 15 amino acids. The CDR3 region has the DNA TGCAGTGCTAGAGAGATGGTAGGACAGCCCTATGGCTACACCTTC. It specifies CSAREMVGQPYGYTF.

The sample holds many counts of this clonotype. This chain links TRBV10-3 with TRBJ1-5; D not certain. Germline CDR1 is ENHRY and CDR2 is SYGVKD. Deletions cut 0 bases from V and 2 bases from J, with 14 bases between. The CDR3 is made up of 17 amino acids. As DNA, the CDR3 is TGTGCCATCAGTGAGTCGTGGCAGCTGCGCGGCAATCAGCCCCAGCATTTT. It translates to CAISESWQLRGNQPQHF.

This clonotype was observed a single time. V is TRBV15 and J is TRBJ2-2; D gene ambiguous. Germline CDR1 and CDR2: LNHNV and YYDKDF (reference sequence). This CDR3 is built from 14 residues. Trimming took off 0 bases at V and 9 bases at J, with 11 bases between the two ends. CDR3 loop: CATSRDGPPRELFF. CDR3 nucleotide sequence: TGTGCCACCAGCAGAGATGGGCCCCCCCGGGAGCTGTTTTTT.

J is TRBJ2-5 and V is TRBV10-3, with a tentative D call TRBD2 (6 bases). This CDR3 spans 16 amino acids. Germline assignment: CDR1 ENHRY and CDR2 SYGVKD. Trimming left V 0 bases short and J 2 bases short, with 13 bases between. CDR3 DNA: TGTGCCATCAGTGAGTCAGCCGTCGGGGGACAAGAGACCCAGTACTTC. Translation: CAISESAVGGQETQYF.

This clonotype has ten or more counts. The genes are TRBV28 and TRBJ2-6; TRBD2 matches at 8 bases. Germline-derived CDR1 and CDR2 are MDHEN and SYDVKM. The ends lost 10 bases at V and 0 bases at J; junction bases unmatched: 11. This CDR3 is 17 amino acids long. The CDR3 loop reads CATAGGGKVSGANVLTF. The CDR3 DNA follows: TGTGCCACCGCCGGGGGGGGCAAGGTCTCTGGGGCCAACGTCCTGACTTTC.

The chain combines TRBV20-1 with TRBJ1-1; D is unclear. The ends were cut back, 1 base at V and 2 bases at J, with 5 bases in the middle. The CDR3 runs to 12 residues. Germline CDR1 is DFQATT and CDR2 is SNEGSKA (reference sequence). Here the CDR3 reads CSARGTNTEAFF. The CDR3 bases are TGCAGTGCTAGAGGGACCAACACTGAAGCTTTCTTT.

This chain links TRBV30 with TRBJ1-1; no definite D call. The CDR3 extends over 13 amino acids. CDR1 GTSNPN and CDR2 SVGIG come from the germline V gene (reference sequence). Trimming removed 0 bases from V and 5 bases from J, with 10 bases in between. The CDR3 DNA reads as TGTGCCTGGAGTGTAAAAACCGGGACTGAAGCTTTCTTT. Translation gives CAWSVKTGTEAFF.

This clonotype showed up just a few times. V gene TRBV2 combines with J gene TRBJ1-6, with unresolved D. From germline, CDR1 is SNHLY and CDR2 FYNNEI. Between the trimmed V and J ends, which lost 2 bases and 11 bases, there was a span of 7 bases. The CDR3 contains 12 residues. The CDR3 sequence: CASSEYPPPLHF. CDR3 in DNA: TGTGCCAGCAGTGAATACCCTCCACCCCTCCACTTT.

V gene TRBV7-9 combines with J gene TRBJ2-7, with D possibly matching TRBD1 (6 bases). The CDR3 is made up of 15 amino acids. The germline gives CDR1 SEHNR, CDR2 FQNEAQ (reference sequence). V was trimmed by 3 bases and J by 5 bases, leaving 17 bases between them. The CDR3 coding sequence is TGTGCCAGCAGCTTGGCTGGGGGCCCCAGGGACGAGCAGTACTTC. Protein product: CASSLAGGPRDEQYF.

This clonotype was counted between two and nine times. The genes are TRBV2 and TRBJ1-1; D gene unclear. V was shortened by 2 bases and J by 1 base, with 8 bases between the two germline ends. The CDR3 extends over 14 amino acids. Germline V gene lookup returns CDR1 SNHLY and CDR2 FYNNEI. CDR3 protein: CASSERTPNTEAFF. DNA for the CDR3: TGTGCCAGCAGTGAAAGAACCCCGAACACTGAAGCTTTCTTT.